The sample holds many counts of the clone carrying this T cell receptor beta chain. What it binds is unknown. Relative to the germline gene, one junction end is altered; a read error may explain this. These data originate in a study of breast tumors, draining lymph nodes, adjacent tissues. Study conclusions and caveats: Tumor and nontumor repertoires were significantly more similar in luminal-like than in basal-like breast cancer. Tumor repertoires ranked between lymph nodes and nontumor tissue in diversity, with V and J gene preferences.

TCRdb called the multiplex PCR reads again in MiXCR, with one record for every CDR3 protein. The data show some 52,000 distinct CDR3 sequences, roughly two fifths seen once. This CDR3 has 16 amino acids. From germline, CDR1 is LNHDA and CDR2 SQIVND (reference sequence). This clonotype was sampled from a female donor with breast cancer. Some clones in this sample may be carry-over from other donors' samples. Sequences were obtained from breast tumor tissue. The J gene is TRBJ2-2, the V gene TRBV19, with TRBD2 matching 7 bases. The chain's CDR3 is CASSIGRGVRTGGLFF. The CDR3 nucleotides read TGTGCCAGTAGTATAGGTCGGGGGGTTAGGACCGGGGGGCTGTTTTTT.